These 14 T cell receptor beta chains share one sample of origin, sequenced in a study of shared T cell receptors in the human thymus (dated by TCRdb to about 2021). Receptors were amplified or captured by the immunoSEQ multiplex PCR assay. TCRdb holds this immuneACCESS table with in-frame rearrangements only. Some clones are missing; in checked studies, unresolved V genes explain under half, and the rest has no known cause. Here the sample has approximately 760,000 clones; 70% to 90% occur a single time. About 0.0098% of the sample belongs to the ten largest clones. These data were likewise used in another study, on human thymus T cells.

Specimen: thymocytes. These receptors originate from a girl younger than two with a congenital heart defect. Donor details come from another sample of the same person, matched by shared clones.

The chain couples TRBV5-1 to TRBJ2-7; maybe TRBD1 (5 bases). CDR1 SGHRS and CDR2 YFSETQ come from the germline V gene. The CDR3 consists of 18 residues. V lost 0 bases to trimming and J lost 1 base, with 20 bases between them. The CDR3 bases are TGCGCCAGCAGCTTGGGGGTTTATCGAATGGGGCTATCCTACGAGCAGTACTTC. Translation gives CASSLGVYRMGLSYEQYF. Full variable domain (remainder filled in from reference TRBV5-1 and TRBJ2-7): KAGVTQTPRYLIKTRGQQVTLSCSPISGHRSVSWYQQTPGQGLQFLFEYFSETQRNKGNFPGRFSGRQFSNSRSEMNVSTLELGDSALYLCASSLGVYRMGLSYEQYFGPGTRLTVT.

The chain is built from TRBV5-4 and TRBJ1-1, with D tentatively TRBD1 (5 bases). Germline V gene sequence: CDR1 SGHNT, CDR2 YYREEE (reference sequence). V was cut by 0 bases and J by 3 bases, with 15 bases left in between. This CDR3 has 16 residues. CDR3 in amino acids: CASSLGVAGSDTEAFF. The CDR3 nucleotides are TGTGCCAGCAGCTTGGGAGTAGCAGGGTCGGACACTGAAGCTTTCTTT.

V gene TRBV4-1 combines with J gene TRBJ2-3; D perhaps matches TRBD2 (5 bases). Germline CDR1 and CDR2: MGHRA and YSYEKL. Trimming removed 5 bases from V and 6 bases from J, with 27 bases in between. The CDR3 sequence is 18 residues long. DNA for the CDR3: TGCGCCAGCAGCTTCCGACCCGTCCCGGGTTTTAGGGAGGATACGCAGTATTTT. It specifies CASSFRPVPGFREDTQYF.

This sequence joins TRBV19 and TRBJ1-5; perhaps TRBD1 as D (5 bases). Germline V gene lookup returns CDR1 LNHDA and CDR2 SQIVND (reference sequence). Trimming removed 2 bases from V and 1 base from J, with 12 bases in between. The CDR3 covers 16 residues. The CDR3 bases are TGTGCCAGTAGTATAAGGCAGGGAAGGAGCAATCAGCCCCAGCATTTT. This gives the protein CASSIRQGRSNQPQHF.

This clone was detected only once. The CDR3, as DNA: TGTGCCAGCAGGGAGGGGCGGGTTTTGAAAAACATTCAGTACTTC. Translation: CASREGRVLKNIQYF. This rearrangement joins TRBV6-5 to TRBJ2-4, with D possibly matching TRBD2 (6 bases). CDR1 and CDR2 (germline): MNHEY, SVGAGI. The CDR3 length is 15 residues. V was clipped by 6 bases and J by 4 bases, with 16 bases between them.

There are a few counts of this clone. This CDR3 reads CASSQEARSGDTEAFF. The CDR3 DNA is TGCGCCAGCAGCCAAGAGGCCCGGTCGGGGGACACTGAAGCTTTCTTT. The V gene is TRBV4-1, the J gene TRBJ1-1; D possibly corresponds to TRBD1 (5 bases). Deletions cut 0 bases from V and 3 bases from J, with 14 bases between. CDR1 MGHRA and CDR2 YSYEKL come from the germline V gene. The CDR3 covers 16 residues.

The J gene is TRBJ1-1, the V gene TRBV15, with 8 bases lining up with TRBD1. J gave up 5 bases and V 0 bases, and 11 bases lay outside the gene matches. This CDR3 has 17 residues. Germline V CDR1 and CDR2: LNHNV, YYDKDF (reference sequence). CDR3 in DNA: TGTGCCACCAGCAGAGAGGTCAGGGGGCGCCCGGAGACTGAAGCTTTCTTT. This sequence encodes CATSREVRGRPETEAFF.

Notes on this clone: This CDR3 is also generated by other DNA sequences in the sample. The J gene is TRBJ1-1, the V gene TRBV5-1; TRBD1 agrees at 7 bases. CDR3 length: 14 amino acids. Germline lookup yields CDR1 SGHRS and CDR2 YFSETQ. V lost 4 bases and J lost 1; bases outside the gene matches: 4. CDR3 region: CASSLGQRNTEAFF. The CDR3 DNA sequence: TGCGCCAGCAGCCTGGGACAGCGGAACACTGAAGCTTTCTTT.

The chain combines TRBV7-2 with TRBJ1-1, with TRBD1 as a possible D gene (6 bases). Germline CDR1 reads SGHTA; CDR2 reads FQGNSA. Trimming took 2 bases from V and 4 from J, leaving 8 bases between them. CDR3 length: 13 residues. The CDR3 spells CASSLTGFTEAFF. CDR3 DNA: TGTGCCAGCAGCTTAACAGGGTTCACTGAAGCTTTCTTT.

CDR3 amino acids: CASSLNPGQGDNQPQHF. CDR3 bases: TGTGCCAGCAGCCTAAACCCGGGACAGGGGGACAATCAGCCCCAGCATTTT. The rearrangement uses TRBV12-1 and TRBJ1-5; TRBD1, as called in the table, went unchecked against the DNA. TRBV12-1 is a recognized pseudogene. The CDR3 is made up of 17 amino acids.

This clone was observed a few times. The chain carries TRBV6-1 and TRBJ1-2; no reliable D call. This CDR3 is 15 amino acids long. CDR1 and CDR2 (germline): MNHNS, SASEGT. Trimming pared 2 bases from V and 0 bases from J, leaving 10 bases between. The CDR3 sequence: CASSEMFAANYGYTF. The CDR3 DNA follows: TGTGCCAGCAGTGAAATGTTTGCGGCTAACTATGGCTACACCTTC.

The chain combines TRBV7-8 with TRBJ2-7; TRBD2 aligns across 15 bases. The CDR3 consists of 19 residues. The junction had 11 bases not matched to a gene; V was cut back by 2 bases and J by 3 bases. Germline CDR1 reads SGHVS; CDR2 reads FQNEAQ. CDR3 amino acids: CASSLTDNGLAGGGYEQYF. The CDR3 DNA sequence: TGTGCCAGCAGCTTAACCGACAACGGACTAGCGGGAGGGGGCTACGAGCAGTACTTC.

V usage is TRBV6-1 and J usage is TRBJ1-2; the D gene is possibly TRBD1 (5 bases). This CDR3 is 14 amino acids long. V dropped 5 bases and J dropped 5 bases, with 15 bases sitting between them. CDR1 MNHNS and CDR2 SASEGT come from the germline V gene. The CDR3 sequence: CASSPDGGMYGYTF. The DNA of the CDR3 is TGTGCCAGCAGTCCTGACGGGGGGATGTATGGCTACACCTTC.

A single count supports this clone. J is TRBJ2-5 and V is TRBV15; TRBD1 might be the D (6 bases). V lost 2 bases to trimming and J lost 3 bases, with 13 bases between them. This CDR3 is built from 15 residues. Per germline, CDR1 LNHNV and CDR2 YYDKDF (reference sequence). The CDR3 spells CATSRTIGQKETQYF. CDR3 sequence (DNA): TGTGCCACCAGCAGAACAATCGGACAGAAAGAGACCCAGTACTTC.